A single T cell receptor (beta chain) is shown here with its context. Method: immunoSEQ multiplex PCR; TCRdb's copy keeps in-frame clones and lacks some. The table records 90,000 or so clones, roughly 89% of them present only once. The CDR3 loop spans 14 amino acids. V shed 11 bases, J shed 4 bases, and the junction held 10 bases outside the gene matches. The germline V gene has CDR1 LNHDA and CDR2 SQIVND (reference sequence). This specimen belongs to a study of OX40 agonist ivuxolimab in advanced cancers. Systemic immunosuppression or a history of autoimmune disease excluded patients. The receptor was derived from an adult with an advanced solid tumor such as melanoma, head and neck, liver or kidney cancer. This rearrangement joins TRBV19 to TRBJ2-1; 8 bases agree with TRBD2. Sequencing was performed on CD4+ or CD8+ T cells sorted from blood, taken in a trial of the OX40 agonist ivuxolimab. Written as DNA, the CDR3 is TGTGCCTCAAGGGAACTAGCGGAGTACAATGAGCAGTTCTTC. This gives the protein CASRELAEYNEQFF.